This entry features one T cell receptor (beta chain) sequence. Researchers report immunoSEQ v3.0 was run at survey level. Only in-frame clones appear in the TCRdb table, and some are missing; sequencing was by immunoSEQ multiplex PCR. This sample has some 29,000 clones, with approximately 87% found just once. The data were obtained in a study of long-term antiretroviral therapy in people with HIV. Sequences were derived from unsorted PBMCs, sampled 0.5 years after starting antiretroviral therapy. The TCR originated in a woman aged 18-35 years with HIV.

The CDR3 DNA follows: TGCGCCAGCAGCCAAGATCGATGGCGGGACAGCACCTACGAGCAGTACTTC. It specifies CASSQDRWRDSTYEQYF. The chain is built from TRBV4-3 and TRBJ2-7, with D possibly TRBD1 on 7 matching bases. The germline V and J ends were trimmed by 0 bases and 2 bases, with 17 bases remaining between them. This CDR3 contains 17 residues. The V gene's germline CDR1 is LGHNA and CDR2 YSLEER.